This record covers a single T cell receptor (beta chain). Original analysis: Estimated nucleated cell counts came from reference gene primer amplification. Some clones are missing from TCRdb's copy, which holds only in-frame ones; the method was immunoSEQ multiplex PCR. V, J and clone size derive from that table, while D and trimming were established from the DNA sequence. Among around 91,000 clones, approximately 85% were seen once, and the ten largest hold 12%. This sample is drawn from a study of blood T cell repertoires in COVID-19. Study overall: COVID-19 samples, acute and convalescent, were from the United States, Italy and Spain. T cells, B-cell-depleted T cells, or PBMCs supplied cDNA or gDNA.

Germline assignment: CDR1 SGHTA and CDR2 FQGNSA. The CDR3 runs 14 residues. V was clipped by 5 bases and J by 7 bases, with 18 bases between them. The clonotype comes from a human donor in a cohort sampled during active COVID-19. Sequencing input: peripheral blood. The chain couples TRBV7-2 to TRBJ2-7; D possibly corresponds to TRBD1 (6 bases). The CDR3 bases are TGTGCCAGCAGCCTAAGACCCTCCCAGGGGGAGCAGTACTTC. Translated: CASSLRPSQGEQYF.